The 24 T cell receptor beta chains reported below all come from one sample, sequenced in a study of blood T cells in healthy people across ages. With a J-beta primer mix and a sample-barcoded 5' primer, a second PCR ran about 6 to 11 cycles. TCRdb processed the 5' RACE reads anew with MiXCR; each CDR3 protein has one entry. This sample has some 900,000 distinct CDR3 sequences, with about 48% found just once. Sequenced input: blood. These TCRs come from a man aged 30 to 39 in good health.

The rearrangement joins TRBV6-5 to TRBJ2-1; 12 bases are a match to TRBD2. This CDR3 comprises 15 residues. Looked up from germline, CDR1 is MNHEY and CDR2 is SVGAGI. V dropped 6 bases and J dropped 5; count of bases not matched to a gene: 5. The CDR3 sequence: CASSIRTSGDNEQFF. The CDR3 DNA follows: TGTGCCAGCAGCATTCGGACTAGCGGGGACAATGAGCAGTTCTTC.

This clonotype was seen only a few times. This chain uses TRBV20-1 with TRBJ1-5; 7 bases are a match to TRBD1. V shed 3 bases and J 4 bases; nucleotides not matched to a gene: 3. Germline loops: CDR1 DFQATT, CDR2 SNEGSKA (reference sequence). This CDR3 comprises 13 residues. CDR3 in amino acids: CSASGDRNQPQHF. The CDR3 nucleotides read TGCAGTGCTAGTGGGGACAGAAATCAGCCCCAGCATTTT.

The chain couples TRBV4-3 to TRBJ2-5, with D possibly being TRBD1 (6 bases). This CDR3 comprises 14 residues. Trimming pared 0 bases from V and 3 bases from J, leaving 8 bases between. Germline V gene lookup returns CDR1 LGHNA and CDR2 YSLEER. DNA for the CDR3: TGCGCCAGCAGCCAAGAGACAGGAAAAGAGACCCAGTACTTC. Its protein is CASSQETGKETQYF.

This clonotype has at least ten counts. The chain carries TRBV6-1 and TRBJ2-6; 7 bases align to TRBD1. Trimming took 5 bases from V and 0 from J; bases not matched to a gene: 10. Germline CDR1 and CDR2: MNHNS and SASEGT. This CDR3 is built from 18 residues. The CDR3 bases are TGTGCCAGCAGTCAATTCGGACAGGCGGACTCTGGGGCCAACGTCCTGACTTTC. Amino acid sequence: CASSQFGQADSGANVLTF.

For the CDR3, the DNA is TGTGCCAGCAGATTGAGGGGGCTCGCTTTAACCGGGGAGCTGTTTTTT. Its translation: CASRLRGLALTGELFF. The rearrangement uses TRBV6-5 and TRBJ2-2, with 7 bases that match TRBD1. The V segment lost 6 bases and the J segment 5 bases; nucleotides outside the gene matches: 12. Per germline, CDR1 MNHEY and CDR2 SVGAGI. CDR3 length: 16 residues.

The sample holds one count of this clonotype. The CDR3 spells CSAPDGDWGGYTF. The CDR3 nucleotides are TGCAGTGCTCCTGACGGGGACTGGGGGGGCTACACCTTC. V and J are TRBV20-1 and TRBJ1-2; D perhaps matches TRBD1 (5 bases). V was trimmed by 5 bases and J by 8 bases, leaving 18 bases between them. The germline gives CDR1 DFQATT, CDR2 SNEGSKA (reference sequence). The CDR3 runs to 13 residues.

The chain couples TRBV4-1 to TRBJ2-7; tentative D call: TRBD2 (7 bases). Germline CDR1 reads MGHRA; CDR2 reads YSYEKL. The CDR3 has 16 amino acids. V lost 3 bases and J lost 0, with 15 bases in between. The CDR3 sequence is CASSQGRGGLSYEQYF. CDR3 coding DNA: TGCGCCAGCAGCCAGGGCAGGGGAGGGCTCTCCTACGAGCAGTACTTC.

The V call is TRBV9, the J call TRBJ2-6, with TRBD1 as a possible D gene (6 bases). Between the trimmed V and J ends, which lost 2 bases and 2 bases, there was a span of 17 bases. This CDR3 is 18 amino acids long. CDR1 SGDLS and CDR2 YYNGEE come from the germline V gene. The CDR3 here is CASSVEGVPVTGANVLTF. The DNA for the CDR3 is TGTGCCAGCAGCGTTGAGGGGGTCCCAGTGACTGGGGCCAACGTCCTGACTTTC. The variable domain in full, with the rest retrieved from reference TRBV9 and TRBJ2-6, is DSGVTQTPKHLITATGQRVTLRCSPRSGDLSVYWYQQSLDQGLQFLIQYYNGEERAKGNILERFSAQQFPDLHSELNLSSLELGDSALYFCASSVEGVPVTGANVLTFGAGSRLTVL.

This clonotype was seen a few times. This sequence joins TRBV20-1 and TRBJ1-1, with D tentatively TRBD1 (6 bases). The germline V and J ends were trimmed by 6 bases and 4 bases, with 18 bases remaining between them. This CDR3 is built from 14 residues. Per germline, CDR1 DFQATT and CDR2 SNEGSKA (reference sequence). The CDR3 loop reads CSATTGFASTEAFF. CDR3 nucleotide sequence: TGCAGTGCGACTACAGGGTTCGCAAGCACTGAAGCTTTCTTT.

In its sample, this clonotype was seen once. V usage is TRBV28 and J usage is TRBJ2-7, with unresolved D. Germline lookup yields CDR1 MDHEN and CDR2 SYDVKM. The CDR3 spans 16 residues. Trimming took 1 base from V and 0 from J, leaving 13 bases between them. CDR3 sequence: CASSLSARKSSYEQYF. CDR3 bases: TGTGCCAGCAGTTTATCAGCCAGGAAAAGCTCCTACGAGCAGTACTTC.

This clonotype was recorded once. The chain combines TRBV3-1 with TRBJ1-5, with D hard to call. Trimming stripped 5 bases from V and 7 bases from J, with 12 bases between. The CDR3 runs to 13 residues. CDR1 and CDR2 (germline): LGHDT, YNNKEL (reference sequence). CDR3 in amino acids: CASSLTVTQPQHF. The DNA for the CDR3 is TGTGCCAGCAGCTTAACAGTCACGCAGCCCCAGCATTTT.

Here the CDR3 DNA reads TGTGCCAGCTCCCACAGGGACAGTCCGCGGGGGGAGCAGTACTTC. Amino acid sequence: CASSHRDSPRGEQYF. The chain has TRBV18 and TRBJ2-7; D assignment may be TRBD1 or TRBD2 (7 bases each). The germline gives CDR1 KGHSH, CDR2 LQKENI. V shed 6 bases and J shed 7 bases, with 22 bases lying between them. The CDR3 runs to 15 residues. The full variable domain, with the rest looked up from reference TRBV18 and TRBJ2-7, is NAGVMQNPRHLVRRRGQEARLRCSPMKGHSHVYWYRQLPEEGLKFMVYLQKENIIDESGMPKERFSAEFPKEGPSILRIQQVVRGDSAAYFCASSHRDSPRGEQYFGPGTRLTVT.

The chain recombines TRBV27 with TRBJ2-3; D tentatively fits TRBD1 or TRBD2 (5 bases each). With 8 bases removed from V and 2 bases from J, the gap between germline ends came to 17 bases. The CDR3 is 15 residues long. Germline CDR1 reads MNHEY; CDR2 reads SMNVEV (reference sequence). The CDR3 sequence: CASAARAGVTDTQYF. The CDR3 bases are TGTGCCAGCGCCGCCAGGGCCGGGGTCACAGATACGCAGTATTTT.

V is TRBV20-1 and J is TRBJ2-1; 13 bases fit TRBD2. V was clipped by 6 bases and J by 3 bases; unmatched bases: 11. This CDR3 contains 17 residues. CDR1 and CDR2 (germline): DFQATT, SNEGSKA (reference sequence). The CDR3 nucleotides are TGCAGTGCAACCAGGACTAGCGGGGGCCTCCGCTACAATGAGCAGTTCTTC. Residues: CSATRTSGGLRYNEQFF.

J is TRBJ2-1 and V is TRBV6-1, with TRBD1 as a possible D gene (6 bases). Trimming shortened V by 0 bases and J by 5 bases, and 14 bases separated the two germline ends. The length of the CDR3 is 16 residues. The germline CDR1 and CDR2 sequences are MNHNS and SASEGT. The CDR3 nucleotides are TGTGCCAGCAGTGAAGCGCACAGGGAAAACCACAATGAGCAGTTCTTC. Its translation is CASSEAHRENHNEQFF.

V is TRBV2 and J is TRBJ2-1, with 8 positions matching TRBD1. Germline CDR1 SNHLY, CDR2 FYNNEI. With V trimmed by 8 bases and J by 13 bases, 10 bases remained unmatched. The CDR3 spans 12 residues. CDR3 bases: TGTGCCAGCTTGACAGGGGAACAGACCCAGTTCTTC. This sequence encodes CASLTGEQTQFF.

The chain joins TRBV6-2 or TRBV6-3 to TRBJ2-2; perhaps D is TRBD1 or TRBD2 (5 bases each). V lost 3 bases and J 7 bases, leaving 18 bases between the germline ends. The length of the CDR3 is 16 residues. Germline V gives CDR1 MNHEY, CDR2 SVGEGT. The CDR3 DNA reads TGTGCCAGCAGTTATCAACCTACGGGACCTGGCGGGGAGCTGTTTTTT. Amino acid sequence: CASSYQPTGPGGELFF.

This clonotype was counted a few times. The V call is TRBV3-1, the J call TRBJ2-5, with 12 bases identical to TRBD1. The J call may be faulty, since TRBJ2-7 better matches the DNA end. From germline, CDR1 is LGHDT and CDR2 YNNKEL (reference sequence). This CDR3 is built from 16 residues. CDR3 DNA sequence: TGTGCCAGCAGCCAAGTGGGGGGGACAGGGGGCTCCGAGCAGTACTTC. Amino acid sequence: CASSQVGGTGGSEQYF.

This sequence joins TRBV21-1 and TRBJ2-3; the table calls TRBD2, which could not be checked here. TRBV21-1 is given as a pseudogene. The CDR3 is 13 residues long. This CDR3 is CASSKKGPDTQYF. The CDR3 DNA reads TGTGCCAGCAGCAAAAAAGGGCCAGATACGCAGTATTTT.

The chain couples TRBV12-3 or TRBV12-4 to TRBJ2-1; TRBD1 agrees at 7 bases. The length of the CDR3 is 17 residues. V shed 3 bases and J 3 bases; nucleotides not matched to a gene: 11. CDR3 amino acids: CASSLGSTGAYYNEQFF. The CDR3 DNA is TGTGCCAGCAGTTTGGGAAGTACAGGGGCTTACTACAATGAGCAGTTCTTC.

This clonotype has only a few counts. The rearrangement links TRBV5-1 to TRBJ2-6; TRBD2 agrees at 9 bases. This CDR3 is 17 amino acids long. The junction had 9 bases not matched to a gene; V was cut back by 4 bases and J by 4 bases. CDR1 is SGHRS, CDR2 YFSETQ, per germline. DNA for the CDR3: TGCGCCAGCAGCGTGGGATCTAGCGGGGTCGGGGCCAACGTCCTGACTTTC. Its protein product is CASSVGSSGVGANVLTF.

This clonotype showed up just a few times. The chain has TRBV6-2 or TRBV6-3 and TRBJ2-1; 7 bases map to TRBD2. The CDR3 covers 18 residues. Germline V CDR1 and CDR2: MNHEY, SVGEGT. The J segment lost 5 bases and the V segment lost 2 bases, leaving 15 bases of the junction unmatched. The CDR3 protein is CASSYPLGGNTPNNEQFF. The CDR3 bases are TGTGCCAGCAGTTACCCCCTGGGGGGGAACACTCCTAACAATGAGCAGTTCTTC.

A few counts support this clonotype. This chain joins TRBV6-2 or TRBV6-3 and TRBJ2-3; 11 bases are a match to TRBD1. The CDR3 has 20 residues. V gave up 0 bases and J gave up 2 bases; unmatched junction bases: 13. Germline CDR1 and CDR2: MNHEY and SVGEGT. The CDR3 here is CASSYSKARLDRGPTDTQYF. The CDR3 nucleotides read TGTGCCAGCAGTTACTCGAAGGCCCGTTTGGACAGGGGGCCCACAGATACGCAGTATTTT.

The genes are TRBV14 and TRBJ1-2; D is unclear. With 2 bases removed from V and 8 bases from J, the gap between germline ends came to 12 bases. CDR1 is SGHDN and CDR2 is FVKESK in the germline V gene. This CDR3 region has 13 residues. The CDR3: CASSQRGRIGYTF. The CDR3 DNA follows: TGTGCCAGCAGCCAAAGAGGCAGGATCGGCTACACCTTC. Together with reference TRBV14 and TRBJ1-2, the CDR3 gives the full variable domain: EAGVTQFPSHSVIEKGQTVTLRCDPISGHDNLYWYRRVMGKEIKFLLHFVKESKQDESGMPNNRFLAERTGGTYSTLKVQPAELEDSGVYFCASSQRGRIGYTFGSGTRLTVV.